This TCR beta chain was sequenced during a study of glioma-infiltrating T cells. Overall study context: Before surgery, glioma patients received dexamethasone for at most six days. General study points: Signature shared blood CDR3 motifs were enriched in low-divergence and depleted in high-divergence patients.

TCR alpha and beta CDR3 regions were amplified from RNA using iRepertoire nested multiplex PCR. Tissue mRNA or PBMC total RNA, 100-400 ng, went into one-step reverse transcription and amplification. From the multiplex PCR reads, TCRdb called clonotypes with MiXCR, one entry per CDR3 protein. The table lists 300,000 to 450,000 distinct CDR3 sequences, about 40% of them singletons, with 12% in the top ten. Germline assignment: CDR1 MDHEN and CDR2 SYDVKM. The length of the CDR3 is 14 residues. Germline trimming cut 4 bases from V and 0 bases from J; bases unmatched to any gene: 3. This clonotype was seen at least ten times. Its target is unknown.

The chain is built from TRBV28 and TRBJ2-7, with 7 bases aligning to TRBD2. This clonotype originated in a human donor with low-grade glioma or glioblastoma, undergoing nonglioma brain surgery, or in good health (not recorded which). Sequencing used glioma tissue, nonneoplastic brain tissue, or PBMCs (not recorded which). The CDR3 nucleotides read TGTGCCAGCAGTTCCCGGACTAGCTCCTACGAGCAGTACTTC. Amino acids: CASSSRTSSYEQYF. The variable domain in full, with the rest retrieved from reference TRBV28 and TRBJ2-7, is DVKVTQSSRYLVKRTGEKVFLECVQDMDHENMFWYRQDPGLGLRLIYFSYDVKMKEKGDIPEGYSVSREKKERFSLILESASTNQTSMYLCASSSRTSSYEQYFGPGTRLTVT.